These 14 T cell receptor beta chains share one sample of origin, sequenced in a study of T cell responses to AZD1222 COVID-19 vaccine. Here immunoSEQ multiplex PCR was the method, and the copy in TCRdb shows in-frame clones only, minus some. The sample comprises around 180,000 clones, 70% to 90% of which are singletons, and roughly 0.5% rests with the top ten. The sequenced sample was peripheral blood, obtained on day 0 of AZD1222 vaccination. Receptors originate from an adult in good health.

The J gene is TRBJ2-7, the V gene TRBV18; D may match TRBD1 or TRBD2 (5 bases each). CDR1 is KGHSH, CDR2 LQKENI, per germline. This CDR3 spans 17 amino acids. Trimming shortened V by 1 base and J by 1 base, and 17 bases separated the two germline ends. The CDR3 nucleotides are TGTGCCAGCTCACCACGCTCGGGAATTAGGGGATCCTACGAGCAGTACTTC. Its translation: CASSPRSGIRGSYEQYF.

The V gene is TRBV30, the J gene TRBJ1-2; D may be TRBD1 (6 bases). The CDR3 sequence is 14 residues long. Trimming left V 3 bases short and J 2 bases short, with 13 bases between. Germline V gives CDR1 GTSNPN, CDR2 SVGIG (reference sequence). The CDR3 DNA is TGTGCCTGGAGCACCACCACAGGGAACTATGGCTACACCTTC. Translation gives CAWSTTTGNYGYTF.

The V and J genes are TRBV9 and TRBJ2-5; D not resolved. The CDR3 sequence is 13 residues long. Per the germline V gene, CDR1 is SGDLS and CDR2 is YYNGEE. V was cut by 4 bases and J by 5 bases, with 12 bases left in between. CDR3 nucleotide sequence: TGTGCCAGCAGCCCCCGAAGAGGTGAGACCCAGTACTTC. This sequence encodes CASSPRRGETQYF.

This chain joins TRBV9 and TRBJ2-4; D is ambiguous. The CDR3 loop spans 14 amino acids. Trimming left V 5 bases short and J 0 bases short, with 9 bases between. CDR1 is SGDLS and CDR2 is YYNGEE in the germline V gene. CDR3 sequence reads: CASRRLIAKNIQYF. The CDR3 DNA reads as TGTGCCAGCAGGAGACTGATAGCCAAAAACATTCAGTACTTC.

This chain's CDR3 is CATSREGQGRETQYF. CDR3 nucleotide sequence: TGTGCCACCAGCAGAGAAGGACAGGGTCGAGAGACCCAGTACTTC. This chain uses TRBV15 with TRBJ2-5, with 8 bases lining up with TRBD1. J was trimmed by 4 bases and V by 0 bases; bases with no gene match: 4. CDR1 is LNHNV, CDR2 YYDKDF, per germline (reference sequence). CDR3 size: 15 residues.

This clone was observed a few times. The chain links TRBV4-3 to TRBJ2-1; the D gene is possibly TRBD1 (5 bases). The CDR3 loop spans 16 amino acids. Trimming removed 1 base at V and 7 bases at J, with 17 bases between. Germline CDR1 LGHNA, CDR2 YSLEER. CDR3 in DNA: TGCGCCAGCAGCCAAGGACGAACAGGACGATGGAATGAGCAGTTCTTC. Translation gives CASSQGRTGRWNEQFF.

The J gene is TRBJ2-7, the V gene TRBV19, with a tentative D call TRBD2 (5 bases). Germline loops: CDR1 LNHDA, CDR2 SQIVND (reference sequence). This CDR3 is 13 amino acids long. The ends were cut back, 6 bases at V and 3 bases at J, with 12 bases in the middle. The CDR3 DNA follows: TGTGCCAGTAGAGACGCGGAGGTCTACGAGCAGTACTTC. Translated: CASRDAEVYEQYF.

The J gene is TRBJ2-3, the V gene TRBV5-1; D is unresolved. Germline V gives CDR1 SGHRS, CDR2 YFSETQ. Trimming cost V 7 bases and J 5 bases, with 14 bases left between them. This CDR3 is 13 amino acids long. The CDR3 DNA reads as TGCGCCAGCTACGAAATGGCCGGAGATACGCAGTATTTT. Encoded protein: CASYEMAGDTQYF.

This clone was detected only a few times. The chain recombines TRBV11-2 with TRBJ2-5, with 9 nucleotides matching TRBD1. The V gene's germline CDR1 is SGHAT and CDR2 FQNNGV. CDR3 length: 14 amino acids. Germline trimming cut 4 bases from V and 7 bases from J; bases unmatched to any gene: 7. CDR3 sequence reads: CASSSWTGEGTQYF. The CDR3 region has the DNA TGTGCCAGCAGCTCGTGGACAGGGGAGGGGACCCAGTACTTC.

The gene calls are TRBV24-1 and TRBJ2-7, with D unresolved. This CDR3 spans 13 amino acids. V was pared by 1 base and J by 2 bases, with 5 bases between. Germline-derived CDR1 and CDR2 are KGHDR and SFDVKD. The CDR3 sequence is CATSDLEAYEQYF. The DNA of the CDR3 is TGTGCCACCAGTGATTTAGAGGCCTACGAGCAGTACTTC.

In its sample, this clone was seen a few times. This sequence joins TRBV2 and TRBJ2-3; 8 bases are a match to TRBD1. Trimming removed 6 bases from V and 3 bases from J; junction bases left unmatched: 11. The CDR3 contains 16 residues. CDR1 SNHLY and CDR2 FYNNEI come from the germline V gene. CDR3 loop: CASRDRVTTFTDTQYF. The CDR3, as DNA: TGTGCCAGCAGGGACAGGGTGACTACCTTTACAGATACGCAGTATTTT.

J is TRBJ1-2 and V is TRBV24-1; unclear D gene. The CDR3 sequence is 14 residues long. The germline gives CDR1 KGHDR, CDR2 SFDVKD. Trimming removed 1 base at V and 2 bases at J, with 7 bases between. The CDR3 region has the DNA TGTGCCACCAGTGATTTTGCAAAAAACTATGGCTACACCTTC. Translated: CATSDFAKNYGYTF.

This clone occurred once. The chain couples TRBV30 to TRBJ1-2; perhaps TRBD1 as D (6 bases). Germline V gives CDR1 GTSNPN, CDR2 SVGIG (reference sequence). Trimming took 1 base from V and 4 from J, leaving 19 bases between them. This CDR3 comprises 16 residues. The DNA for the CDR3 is TGTGCCTGGAGTGGGGGACCGGGACACAGGAGCTATGGCTACACCTTC. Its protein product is CAWSGGPGHRSYGYTF.

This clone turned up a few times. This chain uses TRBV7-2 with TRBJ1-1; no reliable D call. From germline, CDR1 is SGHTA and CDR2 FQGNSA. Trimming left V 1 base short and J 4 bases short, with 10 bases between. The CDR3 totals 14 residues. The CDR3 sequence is CASSLDGTLTEAFF. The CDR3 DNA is TGTGCCAGCAGCTTAGATGGCACTCTCACTGAAGCTTTCTTT.